One T cell receptor beta chain is described in this entry. Researchers used 5'RACE with constant-segment primers to make TCR alpha and TCR beta cDNA libraries that carry sample barcodes and UMIs. TCRdb redid the calling of the 5' RACE reads with MiXCR, one entry per CDR3 protein. The repertoire includes more than 150,000 distinct CDR3 sequences, less than 20% of them detected once, and 3.9% sits in the top ten. The sample comes from a study of T-cell memory formation after mild COVID-19. This receptor was taken from a man younger than 30 who had mild COVID-19 (a few samples of this study predate the infection). Cell type and time point are not known. The sequenced sample was PBMCs or a T cell subset sorted from them (not recorded which).

CDR3 sequence (DNA): TGTGCCACCAGTGCAGGGGGTGGAAACACCATATATTTT. Residues: CATSAGGGNTIYF. The chain uses TRBV24-1 and TRBJ1-3; 7 nucleotides match TRBD1. V shed 5 bases, J shed 3 bases, and the junction held 0 bases outside the gene matches. The CDR3 spans 13 residues. CDR1 and CDR2 (germline): KGHDR, SFDVKD.